This T cell receptor (beta chain) was identified in a study of cytomegalovirus exposure and HLA in healthy donors. Study results and limitations: A later analysis found most CMV-associated TCR beta chains apparently HLA-restricted.

Vbeta (60) and Jbeta (13) primers were used in the PCR. Using immunoSEQ multiplex PCR, the repertoire was profiled, and TCRdb retains in-frame clones only, with some absent. Of around 110,000 clones listed, around 84% were seen once; the top ten hold 22%. The CDR3 extends over 13 amino acids. V lost 4 bases and J lost 4, with 11 bases in between. Per germline, CDR1 SGHDT and CDR2 YYEEEE. A note on this clone: Its antigen is unidentified. Other nucleotide sequences from this sample produce the same CDR3.

Material: PBMCs. This TCR derives from a man aged 30-40 years in good health and CMV-seropositive. The rearrangement uses TRBV5-6 and TRBJ1-2, with D possibly matching TRBD1 (5 bases). This CDR3 reads CASSGQGRYGYTF. In DNA, the CDR3 is TGTGCCAGCAGCGGGCAGGGCCGCTATGGCTACACCTTC.